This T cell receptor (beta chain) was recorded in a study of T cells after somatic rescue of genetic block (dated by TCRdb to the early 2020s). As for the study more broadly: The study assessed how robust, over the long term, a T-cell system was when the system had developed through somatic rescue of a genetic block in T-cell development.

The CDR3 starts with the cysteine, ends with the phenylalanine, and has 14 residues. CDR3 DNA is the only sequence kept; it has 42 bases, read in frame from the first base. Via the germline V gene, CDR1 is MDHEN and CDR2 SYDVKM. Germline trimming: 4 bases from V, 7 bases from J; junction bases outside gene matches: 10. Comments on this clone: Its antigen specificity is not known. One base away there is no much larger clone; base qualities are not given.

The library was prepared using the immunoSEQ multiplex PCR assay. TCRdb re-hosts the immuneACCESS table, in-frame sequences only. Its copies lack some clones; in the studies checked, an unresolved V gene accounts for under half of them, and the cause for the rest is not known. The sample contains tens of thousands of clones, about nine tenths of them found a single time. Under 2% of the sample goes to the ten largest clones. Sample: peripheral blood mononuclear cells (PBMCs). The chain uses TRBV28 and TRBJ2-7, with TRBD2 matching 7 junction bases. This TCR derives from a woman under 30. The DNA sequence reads TGTGCCAGCAGTTGGCGGGAGATGGTGTGGGAGCAGTACTTC. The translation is CASSWREMVWEQYF.